Listed below are T cell receptor beta chains from one sample, sequenced in a study of shared clonotypes between healthy human individuals. Sequenced by immunoSEQ multiplex PCR; TCRdb stores in-frame clones only, minus some. The sample contains roughly 1.5 million clones, 98% of which appear only once. The sample taken for sequencing was naive CD4+ T cells sorted from blood. These receptors were collected from a man in his thirties or forties in good health. Both conserved end residues are part of each CDR3. The D gene is left open where the match is weak. Clone size, where shown, is once, few, many, or a class for clones that have expanded.

abundance	j_gene	v_gene	d_gene	CDR3nt	CDR3aa
once	TRBJ1-2	TRBV28	NA	TGTGCCAGCTTGACCTCAGGGGAAGCCTATGGCTACACCTTC	CASLTSGEAYGYTF
NA	TRBJ1-1	TRBV9	NA	TGTGCCAGCAGCGTAGGGTCTCCCCGGAACACTGAAGCTTTCTTT	CASSVGSPRNTEAFF
NA	TRBJ1-1	TRBV18	TRBD1	TGTGCCAGCTCACCGAGGGGGCCGAACACTGAAGCTTTCTTT	CASSPRGPNTEAFF
NA	TRBJ2-1	TRBV5-1	TRBD1	TGCGCCAGCAGCATGGACAGGGGATTTGCCCCTGGCCACAATGAGCAGTTCTTC	CASSMDRGFAPGHNEQFF
once	TRBJ1-5	TRBV19	NA	TGTGCCAGTAGTTTCCAGGGAGTGGTTTCCAATCAGCCCCAGCATTTT	CASSFQGVVSNQPQHF
NA	TRBJ2-7	TRBV30	NA	TGTGCCTGGATTGGCGAGACCTACGAGCAGTACTTC	CAWIGETYEQYF
NA	TRBJ2-7	TRBV18	NA	TGTGCCAGCTCACCACCGGGGTCCCACGAGCAGTACTTC	CASSPPGSHEQYF
NA	TRBJ2-5	TRBV28	TRBD1	TGTGCCAGCAGTATCCCGGGACAGGGACTTCAAGAGACCCAGTACTTC	CASSIPGQGLQETQYF
NA	TRBJ2-3	TRBV18	NA	TGTGCCAGCTCATCTAACCGGACTAGCACAGATACGCAGTATTTT	CASSSNRTSTDTQYF
NA	TRBJ1-3	TRBV14	NA	TGTGCCAGCAGCCAGGGACGGGACACCATATATTTT	CASSQGRDTIYF
NA	TRBJ2-7	TRBV27	TRBD2	TGTGCCAGCAGTCCGTGGGGACTAGCGGGAGACTACGAGCAGTACTTC	CASSPWGLAGDYEQYF
NA	TRBJ1-3	TRBV30	NA	TGTGCCTGGGGACAACGACTCTCTGGAAACACCATATATTTT	CAWGQRLSGNTIYF
NA	TRBJ2-1	TRBV9	NA	TGTGCCAGCGCCGCGTCTGGGGATGAGCAGTTCTTC	CASAASGDEQFF
NA	TRBJ2-7	TRBV4-3	NA	TGCGCCAGCAGCCAAGATCCGGCGGGCAGAACCTCCTACGAGCAGTACTTC	CASSQDPAGRTSYEQYF
NA	TRBJ2-6	TRBV11-2	NA	TGTGCCAGCAGCCTTGACGGCTCTGGGGCCAACGTCCTGACTTTC	CASSLDGSGANVLTF
NA	TRBJ1-2	TRBV28	NA	TGTGCCAGCAGTCTACGGGGTTATGGCTACACCTTC	CASSLRGYGYTF
NA	TRBJ1-1	TRBV2	TRBD1	TGTGCCAGCCTCAGGGGGCTCGGGAAGGGGACTGAAGCTTTCTTT	CASLRGLGKGTEAFF
NA	TRBJ2-5	TRBV28	NA	TGTGCCAGCAGGTCAGGGCCCACCGGGACCCAGTACTTC	CASRSGPTGTQYF
NA	TRBJ2-7	TRBV27	NA	TGTGCCAGCAGTCCTGAGGGCAGGACTGTCTACGAGCAGTACTTC	CASSPEGRTVYEQYF
NA	TRBJ2-7	TRBV6-9	TRBD2	TGTGCCCTAGCGGGAGGCTACGAGCAGTACTTC	CALAGGYEQYF
NA	TRBJ2-5	TRBV14	NA	TGTGCCAGCAGCCACCTGAAGGGGGGCGAAGAGACCCAGTACTTC	CASSHLKGGEETQYF
NA	TRBJ1-2	TRBV5-4	TRBD1	TGTGCCAGCAGCTCCGAGAGACAGGGTGATGGCTACACCTTC	CASSSERQGDGYTF
once	TRBJ2-7	TRBV12-1	NA	TGTGCCAGCAGCCCAGTCCCGGGACAGGGAACAGCCTACGAGCAGTACTTC	CASSPVPGQGTAYEQYF
once	TRBJ2-1	TRBV29-1	NA	TGCAGCGGCCTTCGAGGAGATGAGCAGTTCTTC	CSGLRGDEQFF
NA	TRBJ1-4	TRBV5-1	TRBD1	TGCGCCAGCAGCTTGGTGGCAGGGGGAAATGAAAAACTGTTTTTT	CASSLVAGGNEKLFF
NA	TRBJ1-2	TRBV7-9	NA	TGTGCCAGCAGCTTAGGGGTGGGGGATCGTGGCTACACCTTC	CASSLGVGDRGYTF
NA	TRBJ2-5	TRBV27	NA	TGTGCCAGCAGTTTATCATGGGCGATAGAGACCCAGTACTTC	CASSLSWAIETQYF
NA	TRBJ2-5	TRBV5-4	TRBD2	TGTGCCAGCAGCTTGGCTAGCGGGACCCAGTACTTC	CASSLASGTQYF
NA	TRBJ2-2	TRBV7-3	NA	TGTGCCAGCAGTTTGGTCAGGGGCGCCGGGGAGCTGTTTTTT	CASSLVRGAGELFF
once	TRBJ2-7	TRBV5-6	TRBD1	TGTGCCAGCAGTCGACCGTGGGACAGAGGAGACGAGCAGTACTTC	CASSRPWDRGDEQYF
NA	TRBJ2-7	TRBV18	TRBD2	TGTGCCAGCTCACCACTGCCGGCTAGCGGGACGAATTACGAGCAGTACTTC	CASSPLPASGTNYEQYF
NA	TRBJ2-1	TRBV6-4	TRBD2	TGTGCCAGCAGTCCAAATTTCGGACTAGCGGGCTACAATGAGCAGTTCTTC	CASSPNFGLAGYNEQFF
NA	TRBJ2-1	TRBV18	NA	TGTGCCAGCTCACCACCCGATCTTTCCAATGAGCAGTTCTTC	CASSPPDLSNEQFF